A single sample gave rise to the 22 T cell receptor beta chains below, sequenced in a study of T-cell memory formation after mild COVID-19. TCRdb redid the calling of the 5' RACE reads with MiXCR, one entry per CDR3 protein. The data contain around 310,000 distinct CDR3 sequences, 15% to 20% of them seen just once; the ten biggest clones take up around 20%. Material for sequencing was PBMCs or a T cell subset sorted from them (not recorded which). Receptor source: a young man who had mild COVID-19 (a few samples of this study predate the infection). Cell type and time point are not known.

This clonotype was seen a handful of times. The chain carries TRBV7-6 and TRBJ1-3, with D hard to call. The V gene's germline CDR1 is SGHVS and CDR2 FNYEAQ. CDR3 length: 15 amino acids. Between the trimmed V and J ends, which lost 3 bases and 0 bases, there was a span of 9 bases. Written as DNA, the CDR3 is TGTGCCAGCAGCTTGCAACTGAGCTCTGGAAACACCATATATTTT. Its protein is CASSLQLSSGNTIYF.

The genes are TRBV20-1 and TRBJ2-7, with 7 bases lining up with TRBD2. CDR1 and CDR2 (germline): DFQATT, SNEGSKA (reference sequence). CDR3 length: 14 residues. V gave up 4 bases and J gave up 2 bases; unmatched junction bases: 8. This chain's CDR3 is CSAKGPGLTYEQYF. The CDR3 DNA follows: TGCAGTGCTAAGGGCCCGGGACTAACCTACGAGCAGTACTTC.

V gene TRBV4-3 combines with J gene TRBJ2-7; no clear D. Trimming left V 0 bases short and J 0 bases short, with 15 bases between. Germline V lookup: CDR1 LGHNA, CDR2 YSLEER. This CDR3 has 17 residues. CDR3 sequence reads: CASSQDTRQLSSYEQYF. The CDR3 DNA follows: TGCGCCAGCAGCCAAGATACTCGGCAATTGAGCTCCTACGAGCAGTACTTC.

This clonotype was observed a handful of times. The CDR3 DNA reads as TGTGCCAGCAGCTTACAGGGACTACGTGGAAACACCATATATTTT. Residues: CASSLQGLRGNTIYF. This chain connects TRBV7-9 to TRBJ1-3; tentative D call: TRBD1 (5 bases). CDR1 and CDR2 (germline): SEHNR, FQNEAQ (reference sequence). This CDR3 has 15 amino acids. V was shortened by 2 bases and J by 3 bases, with 11 bases between the two germline ends.

This clonotype was detected only a few times. The V call is TRBV5-1, the J call TRBJ1-4; 7 bases fit TRBD1. CDR1 and CDR2 from the germline V gene are SGHRS and YFSETQ. This CDR3 is 15 amino acids long. V gave up 3 bases and J gave up 0 bases; unmatched junction bases: 2. The CDR3 region is CASSSGTATNEKLFF. CDR3 nucleotide sequence: TGCGCCAGCAGCTCTGGGACAGCAACTAATGAAAAACTGTTTTTT.

There are a few counts of this clonotype. The rearrangement joins TRBV18 to TRBJ2-5, with no clear D. The CDR3 sequence is 13 residues long. V lost 4 bases to trimming and J lost 5 bases, with 11 bases between them. Germline V gives CDR1 KGHSH, CDR2 LQKENI. The CDR3, as DNA: TGTGCCAGCTCACTCGCCCTCGCGGAGACCCAGTACTTC. This translates into CASSLALAETQYF.

The table lists this clonotype with many counts. The V call is TRBV13, the J call TRBJ2-3; tentatively, D is TRBD1 (6 bases). V lost 3 bases and J lost 1, with 11 bases in between. The germline gives CDR1 PRHDT, CDR2 FYEKMQ (reference sequence). The CDR3 contains 15 residues. CDR3: CASSFRGGGTDTQYF. The CDR3 coding sequence is TGTGCCAGCAGCTTCAGGGGTGGCGGCACAGATACGCAGTATTTT. Drawing the rest from reference TRBV13 and TRBJ2-3, the complete variable domain is AAGVIQSPRHLIKEKRETATLKCYPIPRHDTVYWYQQGPGQDPQFLISFYEKMQSDKGSIPDRFSAQQFSDYHSELNMSSLELGDSALYFCASSFRGGGTDTQYFGPGTRLTVL.

The chain links TRBV13 to TRBJ1-6, with TRBD1 as a possible D gene (6 bases). In germline, CDR1 is PRHDT, CDR2 FYEKMQ (reference sequence). Trimming pared 3 bases from V and 9 bases from J, leaving 15 bases between. CDR3 length: 15 amino acids. CDR3 protein: CASSLTPGGLSPLHF. DNA for the CDR3: TGTGCCAGCAGCTTGACCCCGGGGGGGCTTTCACCCCTCCACTTT.

Ten or more counts support this clonotype. V usage is TRBV4-3 and J usage is TRBJ2-3; D is perhaps TRBD2 (6 bases). Trimming took 1 base from V and 14 from J, leaving 16 bases between them. The germline V gene encodes CDR1 LGHNA and CDR2 YSLEER. This CDR3 comprises 13 residues. For the CDR3, the DNA is TGCGCCAGCAGCCAAGGCGTAGGAGGGGCTCGGTATTTT. Encoded protein: CASSQGVGGARYF.

The sample holds a few counts of this clonotype. This chain uses TRBV6-6 with TRBJ1-4; D not resolved. V was clipped by 0 bases and J by 6 bases, with 8 bases between them. The CDR3 runs 14 residues. Germline values: CDR1 MNHNY, CDR2 SVGAGI (reference sequence). The CDR3 spells CASSYSATDEKLFF. DNA for the CDR3: TGTGCCAGCAGTTACTCGGCCACCGATGAAAAACTGTTTTTT.

This clonotype appeared a few times. The chain couples TRBV4-1 to TRBJ2-2; D could derive from TRBD1 or TRBD2 (5 bases each). CDR3 length: 18 amino acids. Looked up from germline, CDR1 is MGHRA and CDR2 is YSYEKL. Between the trimmed V and J ends, which lost 2 bases and 6 bases, there was a span of 22 bases. The CDR3 sequence: CASSQKVLGPAAPGELFF. The CDR3 DNA reads TGCGCCAGCAGCCAAAAAGTCCTGGGACCAGCAGCACCCGGGGAGCTGTTTTTT.

Only a few counts were recorded for this clonotype. V is TRBV10-2 and J is TRBJ2-7; 7 nucleotides match TRBD1. From germline, CDR1 is WSHSY and CDR2 SAAADI. The CDR3 sequence is 16 residues long. V shed 6 bases, J shed 0 bases, and the junction held 11 bases outside the gene matches. The CDR3 nucleotides read TGCGCCAGCAGCCCGGGCAGGGACAGCCCCTCCTACGAGCAGTACTTC. Encoded protein: CASSPGRDSPSYEQYF.

The sample holds a few counts of this clonotype. V and J are TRBV6-6 and TRBJ1-6; the match to TRBD1 covers 10 bases. V shed 5 bases and J 9 bases; nucleotides not matched to a gene: 7. Germline-derived CDR1 and CDR2 are MNHNY and SVGAGI (reference sequence). The CDR3 totals 15 residues. The CDR3 protein is CASSRPGQGTSPLHF. The CDR3 bases are TGTGCCAGCAGTCGCCCGGGACAGGGGACTTCACCCCTCCACTTT.

The table lists this clonotype with many counts. The gene calls are TRBV6-6 and TRBJ2-3; tentative D call: TRBD1 (5 bases). The V gene's germline CDR1 is MNHNY and CDR2 SVGAGI (reference sequence). This CDR3 has 16 amino acids. V lost 1 base and J 6 bases, leaving 17 bases between the germline ends. CDR3 bases: TGTGCCAGCAGTTACTTTAGTCCTTCTGGGGCGGATACGCAGTATTTT. Its protein product is CASSYFSPSGADTQYF.

This clonotype was counted a few times. This chain connects TRBV7-2 to TRBJ2-3; D unclear. The CDR3 length is 15 residues. Germline CDR1 reads SGHTA; CDR2 reads FQGNSA. V was pared by 2 bases and J by 2 bases, with 11 bases between. This CDR3 is CASSLWDADTDTQYF. The CDR3 nucleotides read TGTGCCAGCAGCTTATGGGATGCCGACACAGATACGCAGTATTTT.

Many counts were recorded for this clonotype. The chain joins TRBV7-8 to TRBJ2-5; 12 bases are shared with TRBD2. V shed 5 bases, J shed 0 bases, and the junction held 10 bases outside the gene matches. The length of the CDR3 is 18 residues. The germline V gene encodes CDR1 SGHVS and CDR2 FQNEAQ. The CDR3 DNA is TGTGCCAGCAGCCCTGGAGGACTAGCGGGGAGGTACCAAGAGACCCAGTACTTC. This translates into CASSPGGLAGRYQETQYF.

The CDR3 DNA reads as TGTGCCAGCAGCTTGGTGGCCATTTCCTACAATGAGCAGTTCTTC. Translation gives CASSLVAISYNEQFF. The V call is TRBV7-2, the J call TRBJ2-1, with unresolved D. Trimming left V 3 bases short and J 1 base short, with 10 bases between. From germline, CDR1 is SGHTA and CDR2 FQGNSA. The CDR3 covers 15 residues.

Only a few counts were recorded for this clonotype. The chain has TRBV3-1 and TRBJ2-7; TRBD1 aligns across 8 bases. Germline CDR1 LGHDT, CDR2 YNNKEL (reference sequence). V was pared by 1 base and J by 2 bases, with 4 bases of the junction left unmatched. The CDR3 loop spans 15 amino acids. CDR3 region: CASSQAGDRPYEQYF. CDR3 DNA: TGTGCCAGCAGCCAAGCCGGGGACAGGCCCTACGAGCAGTACTTC.

The CDR3, as DNA: TGTGCCAGCAGTCCCCCGGGACTAGCGGGGGGGCCTAGTGAGCAGTTCTTC. This translates into CASSPPGLAGGPSEQFF. This sequence joins TRBV7-9 and TRBJ2-1, with 16 bases identical to TRBD2. Germline V gene data show CDR1 as SEHNR and CDR2 as FQNEAQ (reference sequence). The length of the CDR3 is 17 residues. V was pared by 6 bases and J by 9 bases, with 11 bases of the junction left unmatched.

The chain employs TRBV4-1 and TRBJ1-2, with no clear D. CDR1 is MGHRA and CDR2 is YSYEKL in the germline V gene. V lost 1 base to trimming and J lost 4 bases, with 16 bases between them. The CDR3 extends over 16 amino acids. The CDR3 sequence is CASSQAPGVVVYGYTF. In nucleotides, the CDR3 is TGCGCCAGCAGCCAAGCCCCGGGAGTAGTTGTCTATGGCTACACCTTC.

This clonotype was observed a few times. The chain joins TRBV20-1 to TRBJ1-1; the match to TRBD1 covers 8 bases. There are 14 residues in the CDR3. Germline values: CDR1 DFQATT, CDR2 SNEGSKA (reference sequence). V shed 3 bases, J shed 4 bases, and the junction held 7 bases outside the gene matches. In DNA form, the CDR3 reads TGCAGTGCTAGGGGACAGGAACGGGCCACTGAAGCTTTCTTT. Translation gives CSARGQERATEAFF.

V is TRBV4-1 and J is TRBJ2-7; TRBD1 matches 8 bases. Germline CDR1 is MGHRA and CDR2 is YSYEKL. This CDR3 has 18 amino acids. J was trimmed by 0 bases and V by 1 base; bases with no gene match: 11. The CDR3 DNA follows: TGCGCCAGCAGCCAAGGTTTCGGTCGGACAGGGAGCTCCTACGAGCAGTACTTC. Its protein is CASSQGFGRTGSSYEQYF.